The next 26 T cell receptor beta chains were all read from a single sample in a study of CD8 T cells in ankylosing spondylitis. No cognate antigen is known for these TCRs. Each CDR3 protein is one row after TCRdb ran MiXCR on the 5' RACE reads. This sample has 650,000 to 800,000 distinct CDR3 sequences; around 17% occur once, and the top ten carry under 20%. Study-wide points: What appeared characteristic of ankylosing spondylitis blood was a TCR beta motif of fewer than ten highly homologous variants.

Sequenced material: blood, either unsorted or a sorted T cell fraction (not recorded which). These receptors all come from a male donor with ankylosing spondylitis.

The V call is TRBV5-4, the J call TRBJ2-7, with TRBD2 matching over 10 bases. The CDR3 contains 19 residues. CDR1 is SGHNT, CDR2 YYREEE, per germline (reference sequence). V dropped 2 bases and J dropped 0; count of bases not matched to a gene: 14. The CDR3 bases are TGTGCCAGCAGCTTCTCCGGACTAGCGGCTCCAAGGGGCTCCTACGAGCAGTACTTC. Encoded protein: CASSFSGLAAPRGSYEQYF. The full variable domain, in which reference TRBV5-4 and TRBJ2-7 provide the parts outside the CDR3, is ETGVTQSPTHLIKTRGQQVTLRCSSQSGHNTVSWYQQALGQGPQFIFQYYREEENGRGNFPPRFSGLQFPNYSSELNVNALELDDSALYLCASSFSGLAAPRGSYEQYFGPGTRLTVT.

This clonotype was counted many times. This rearrangement joins TRBV12-3 or TRBV12-4 to TRBJ1-5, with unresolved D. CDR3 length equals 12 residues. The V end was cut by 2 bases, the J end by 6 bases, with 5 bases between. The CDR3 nucleotides read TGTGCCAGCAGTTTATGGGGTCAGCCCCAGCATTTT. This codes for CASSLWGQPQHF.

In this sample, this clonotype turned up a few times. The chain recombines TRBV12-3 or TRBV12-4 with TRBJ1-1; no firm D call. CDR3 length: 12 amino acids. The V and J ends lost 0 bases and 9 bases respectively, with 8 bases between them. The CDR3: CASSLAHDKAFF. CDR3 sequence (DNA): TGTGCCAGCAGTTTAGCCCACGATAAAGCTTTCTTT.

This clonotype appeared a few times. The chain employs TRBV6-1 and TRBJ2-7; 13 bases match TRBD2. Germline CDR1 and CDR2: MNHNS and SASEGT. The CDR3 has 18 residues. Trimming at V came to 6 bases and at J to 2 bases, leaving 13 bases not matched to a gene. CDR3 in amino acids: CASRSRTSGSLHPYEQYF. Written as DNA, the CDR3 is TGTGCCAGCAGATCACGGACTAGCGGGAGTCTCCACCCCTACGAGCAGTACTTC.

The chain recombines TRBV7-2 with TRBJ1-1; D unclear. The ends were cut back, 5 bases at V and 7 bases at J, with 14 bases in the middle. Germline CDR1 SGHTA, CDR2 FQGNSA. The length of the CDR3 is 13 residues. The CDR3: CASSPSGGLEAFF. CDR3 in DNA: TGTGCCAGCAGCCCTTCGGGAGGGCTTGAAGCTTTCTTT.

A few counts support this clonotype. V usage is TRBV13 and J usage is TRBJ1-1; a possible D gene is TRBD1 (6 bases). V lost 2 bases and J lost 5, with 12 bases in between. This CDR3 has 14 residues. CDR1 is PRHDT and CDR2 is FYEKMQ in the germline V gene (reference sequence). The CDR3 protein is CASSLTLTGTEAFF. The CDR3 DNA follows: TGTGCCAGCAGCTTAACCCTAACAGGGACTGAAGCTTTCTTT.

In this sample, this clonotype turned up once. The chain couples TRBV18 to TRBJ2-1; D is perhaps TRBD2 (6 bases). The CDR3 totals 17 residues. V was pared by 4 bases and J by 1 base, with 17 bases between. Germline V CDR1 and CDR2: KGHSH, LQKENI. CDR3 residues: CASSQLDQGGSYNEQFF. The CDR3 region has the DNA TGTGCCAGCTCACAACTGGACCAGGGAGGTTCCTACAATGAGCAGTTCTTC.

This chain connects TRBV12-3 or TRBV12-4 to TRBJ2-3; tentatively, D is TRBD1 (6 bases). V was trimmed by 6 bases and J by 0 bases, leaving 10 bases between them. This CDR3 region has 14 residues. This CDR3 reads CASRLQGSTDTQYF. CDR3 nucleotides: TGTGCCAGCAGGTTACAGGGTAGCACAGATACGCAGTATTTT.

This clonotype was seen only a few times. The rearrangement uses TRBV5-1 and TRBJ1-1; D is unresolved. Germline lookup yields CDR1 SGHRS and CDR2 YFSETQ. The germline V and J ends were trimmed by 0 bases and 11 bases, with 14 bases remaining between them. The CDR3 runs to 13 residues. The CDR3 sequence: CASSLAGEVAAFF. In DNA, the CDR3 is TGCGCCAGCAGCTTGGCCGGGGAGGTGGCGGCTTTCTTT.

The CDR3 spells CATSDGGRARTAGELFF. Here the CDR3 DNA reads TGTGCCACCAGTGACGGCGGGAGGGCCCGGACGGCCGGGGAGCTGTTTTTT. The chain uses TRBV24-1 and TRBJ2-2; 9 nucleotides align to TRBD2. The V gene's germline CDR1 is KGHDR and CDR2 SFDVKD. The V gene end was trimmed by 4 bases and the J gene end by 6 bases; junction bases not matched to a gene: 11. The CDR3 spans 17 residues.

The genes are TRBV11-3 and TRBJ2-1; 9 positions match TRBD2. Germline loops: CDR1 SGHNT, CDR2 YENEEA. CDR3 length equals 14 residues. J was trimmed by 2 bases and V by 7 bases; bases with no gene match: 3. CDR3 region: CASTGTSTYNEQFF. The CDR3 DNA reads TGTGCCAGCACCGGGACTAGCACCTACAATGAGCAGTTCTTC.

This chain connects TRBV6-5 to TRBJ1-4; D might be TRBD1 (5 bases). From germline, CDR1 is MNHEY and CDR2 SVGAGI. The CDR3 runs to 14 residues. V gave up 2 bases and J gave up 5 bases, with 9 bases separating them. The CDR3 region is CASSYRWGNEKLFF. The CDR3 DNA is TGTGCCAGCAGTTACAGGTGGGGGAATGAAAAACTGTTTTTT.

The chain uses TRBV6-1 and TRBJ1-1; D is ambiguous. The CDR3 loop spans 13 amino acids. Per germline, CDR1 MNHNS and CDR2 SASEGT. Trimming pared 6 bases from V and 5 bases from J, leaving 13 bases between. In DNA form, the CDR3 reads TGTGCCAGCAGCCCCGTTGGGCGAACTGAAGCTTTCTTT. Translating gives CASSPVGRTEAFF.

The sample holds a few counts of this clonotype. The J gene is TRBJ1-1, the V gene TRBV30; no clear D. V was shortened by 3 bases and J by 0 bases, with 5 bases between the two germline ends. The CDR3 extends over 12 amino acids. Germline V gives CDR1 GTSNPN, CDR2 SVGIG (reference sequence). The CDR3 DNA reads TGTGCCTGGAGGGCCATGAACACTGAAGCTTTCTTT. Translated: CAWRAMNTEAFF.

This clonotype was counted a few times. The chain couples TRBV20-1 to TRBJ1-1; 7 positions agree with TRBD1. CDR3 length: 12 amino acids. The ends lost 5 bases at V and 2 bases at J; junction bases unmatched: 2. Germline V CDR1 and CDR2: DFQATT, SNEGSKA (reference sequence). CDR3 DNA: TGCAGTGCTCACAGGGGTAACACTGAAGCTTTCTTT. Protein product: CSAHRGNTEAFF.

This chain links TRBV2 with TRBJ2-2; tentatively, D is TRBD1 (6 bases). V lost 7 bases, J lost 6 bases, and 12 bases lay in between. The CDR3 has 13 amino acids. CDR1 and CDR2 (germline): SNHLY, FYNNEI. The CDR3 loop reads CASKIQGAGELFF. The CDR3 nucleotides read TGTGCCAGCAAAATACAGGGCGCCGGGGAGCTGTTTTTT.

The chain joins TRBV12-3 or TRBV12-4 to TRBJ2-5; perhaps TRBD2 as D (6 bases). CDR3 length: 14 amino acids. The V and J ends lost 1 base and 8 bases respectively, with 14 bases between them. CDR3 region: CASSLGKVAGTQYF. The DNA of the CDR3 is TGTGCCAGCAGTTTAGGAAAAGTCGCGGGAACCCAGTACTTC.

This clonotype has just a few counts. This chain uses TRBV20-1 with TRBJ2-5; the match to TRBD2 covers 9 bases. CDR1 is DFQATT and CDR2 is SNEGSKA in the germline V gene (reference sequence). V shed 3 bases and J 5 bases; nucleotides not matched to a gene: 13. The CDR3 totals 16 residues. The CDR3 DNA reads TGCAGTGCTAGGGGGTGGAGTAGCGGGAGCGGTGAGACCCAGTACTTC. Translated: CSARGWSSGSGETQYF.

The V and J genes are TRBV12-5 and TRBJ2-7; D is uncertain. CDR3 length: 14 amino acids. The V end lost 5 bases, the J end lost 4 bases, and 15 bases lay between the germline ends. CDR1 is LGHNT and CDR2 is FRNRAP in the germline V gene. Here the CDR3 reads CASGEEGWVYEQYF. DNA for the CDR3: TGTGCTAGTGGTGAAGAAGGCTGGGTTTACGAGCAGTACTTC.

The chain uses TRBV7-9 and TRBJ2-1; no reliable D call. The V end was cut by 5 bases, the J end by 5 bases, with 13 bases between. This CDR3 contains 14 residues. The germline gives CDR1 SEHNR, CDR2 FQNEAQ (reference sequence). DNA for the CDR3: TGTGCCAGCAGCCGTAGTGACCCGGACAATGAGCAGTTCTTC. Its translation: CASSRSDPDNEQFF.

The chain uses TRBV12-5 and TRBJ1-1; no clear D. Germline CDR1 LGHNT, CDR2 FRNRAP. The CDR3 runs to 13 residues. The V end was cut by 6 bases, the J end by 8 bases, with 16 bases between. This CDR3 is CASGYLSSPEAFF. The DNA of the CDR3 is TGTGCTAGTGGATACCTCTCGTCCCCCGAAGCTTTCTTT.

The rearrangement links TRBV6-5 to TRBJ2-3; 8 positions match TRBD1. The CDR3 totals 13 residues. Unmatched junction bases numbered 3, after V lost 2 bases and J lost 8 bases. Germline loops: CDR1 MNHEY, CDR2 SVGAGI. CDR3 in DNA: TGTGCCAGCAGTTACCGAACAGGGGGTACGCAGTATTTT. Its protein product is CASSYRTGGTQYF.

CDR3 in DNA: TGTGCCACCAGTGATCCAGCGAGCCCGCAGTATTTT. Its translation: CATSDPASPQYF. This chain connects TRBV24-1 to TRBJ2-3; D not certain. The CDR3 totals 12 residues. Germline CDR1 reads KGHDR; CDR2 reads SFDVKD. The V and J ends lost 3 bases and 10 bases respectively, with 10 bases between them.

This chain links TRBV7-9 with TRBJ2-5, with D uncertain. Germline CDR1 reads SEHNR; CDR2 reads FQNEAQ (reference sequence). The CDR3 is made up of 11 amino acids. V gave up 8 bases and J gave up 5 bases, with 9 bases separating them. The CDR3 DNA reads TGTGCCAGCCAAACGGCGGAGACCCAGTACTTC. Protein: CASQTAETQYF.

This clonotype was seen more than once but under ten times. The rearrangement joins TRBV7-9 to TRBJ2-6; no firm D call. The CDR3 is 15 residues long. V was pared by 5 bases and J by 2 bases, with 10 bases between. CDR1 and CDR2 from the germline V gene are SEHNR and FQNEAQ (reference sequence). As DNA, the CDR3 is TGTGCCAGCAGCCCTGACTTACCTGGGGCCAACGTCCTGACTTTC. As protein: CASSPDLPGANVLTF.

A few counts support this clonotype. This chain connects TRBV20-1 to TRBJ2-7; D may be TRBD1 or TRBD2 (7 bases each). The V end lost 6 bases, the J end lost 2 bases, and 17 bases lay between the germline ends. Germline lookup yields CDR1 DFQATT and CDR2 SNEGSKA (reference sequence). This CDR3 is built from 14 residues. The CDR3 is CSARGGSIPYEQYF. The CDR3 DNA reads TGCAGTGCCAGGGGGGGGTCTATACCCTACGAGCAGTACTTC.